The source of this TCR beta chain is a study of blood T cell repertoires in COVID-19. Study context: Samples came from the United States, Italy and Spain, spanning acute and convalescent COVID-19. The analysed material was cDNA or gDNA that came from T cells, B-cell-depleted T cells, or PBMCs.

J lost 4 bases, V lost 5 bases, and 7 bases had no gene match. This CDR3 has 15 amino acids. From germline, CDR1 is SGHTA and CDR2 FQGNSA. This clone was counted once. In the authors' workflow: Reference gene primer amplification gave estimated nucleated cell counts. Repertoires were generated with immunoSEQ multiplex PCR, while TCRdb's copy carries only in-frame clones and drops some. The V and J calls and clone size were taken over from that table, and D and trimming were inferred from the DNA. The data show over 65,000 clones, 75% to 85% seen once. Sequencing input: peripheral blood. The TCR sequence derives from a woman in her forties with active or convalescent COVID-19. V gene TRBV7-2 combines with J gene TRBJ1-3, with 8 bases aligning to TRBD1. CDR3 nucleotides: TGTGCCAGCAGCAGAGATGGGACAGGCGGAAACACCATATATTTT. This sequence encodes CASSRDGTGGNTIYF.